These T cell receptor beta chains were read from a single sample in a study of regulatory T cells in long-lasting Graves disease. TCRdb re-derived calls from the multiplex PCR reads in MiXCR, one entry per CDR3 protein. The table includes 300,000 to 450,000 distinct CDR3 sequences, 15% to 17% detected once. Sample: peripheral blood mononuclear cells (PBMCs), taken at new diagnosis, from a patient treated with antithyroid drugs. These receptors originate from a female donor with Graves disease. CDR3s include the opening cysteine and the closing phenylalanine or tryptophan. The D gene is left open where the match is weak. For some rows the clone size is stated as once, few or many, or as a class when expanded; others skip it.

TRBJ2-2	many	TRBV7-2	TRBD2	TGTGCCAGCAGCCCCCGGACTAGCGGGAGTGCCGGGGAGCTGTTTTTT	CASSPRTSGSAGELFF
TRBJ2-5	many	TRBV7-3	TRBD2	TGTGCCAGCAGCTCCCGAGCGGGAGACTTGGAGACCCAGTACTTC	CASSSRAGDLETQYF
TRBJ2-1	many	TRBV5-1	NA	TGCGCCAGCAGCGTGCGGGACGGGGCCCCTGGGGAGCAGTTCTTC	CASSVRDGAPGEQFF
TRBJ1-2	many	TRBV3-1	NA	TGTGCCAGCAGCCAAGGAGGGTCGGTTGGCTACACCTTC	CASSQGGSVGYTF
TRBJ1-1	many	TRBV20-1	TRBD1	TGCAGTGCTGCCCAGGGGGCTGAAGCTTTCTTT	CSAAQGAEAFF
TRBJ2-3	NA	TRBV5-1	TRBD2	TGCGCCAGCAGCGGGGGACTAGCGACAGATACGCAGTATTTT	CASSGGLATDTQYF
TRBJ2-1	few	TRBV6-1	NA	TGTGCCAGCACCACGTTAGATTCACGCTCCTACAATGAGCAGTTCTTC	CASTTLDSRSYNEQFF
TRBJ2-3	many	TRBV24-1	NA	TGTGCCACCAGTGATTCAACCCTAGGACAGCGATCGACAGATACGCAGTATTTT	CATSDSTLGQRSTDTQYF
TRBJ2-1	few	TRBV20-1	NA	TGCAGTGCTAGAGATCGACGGGATTTAACCAATGAGCAGTTCTTC	CSARDRRDLTNEQFF
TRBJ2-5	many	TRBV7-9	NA	TGTGCCAGCAGCTTAGGATCAGGTCAAGAGACCCAGTACTTC	CASSLGSGQETQYF
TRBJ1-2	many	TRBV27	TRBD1	TGTGCCAGCAGTACGACAGGGAACTATGGCTACACCTTC	CASSTTGNYGYTF
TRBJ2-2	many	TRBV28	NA	TGTGCCAGCAGTTTCTCCCTGGGCAGAACGGAAGCCCACGCCAGACCTACGAACACCGGGGAGCTGTTTTTT	CASSFSLGRTEAHARPTNTGELFF
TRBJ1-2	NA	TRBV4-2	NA	TGTGCCAGCAGCCAAGATCTCCACCGGGACCGCCCTGGGAGCTACACCTTC	CASSQDLHRDRPGSYTF
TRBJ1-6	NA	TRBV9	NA	TGTGCCAGCAGCTTCCGGACGGGAGATAATTCACCCCTCCACTTT	CASSFRTGDNSPLHF
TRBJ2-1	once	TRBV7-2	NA	TGTGCCAGCAGTACTTACCCAGCGGGTGGCGAGCAGTTCTTC	CASSTYPAGGEQFF
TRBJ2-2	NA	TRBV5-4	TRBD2	TGTGCCAGCAGGGAGGACTTCGGGGGGGGCACCGGGGAGCTGTTTTTT	CASREDFGGGTGELFF
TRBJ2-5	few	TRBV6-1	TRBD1	TGTGCCAGCAGAAGGAGGACAGGGCAAGAGACCCAGTACTTC	CASRRRTGQETQYF
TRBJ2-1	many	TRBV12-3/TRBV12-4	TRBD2	TGTGCCAGCAGTTTAGGGTTCGTAATAGCGGGACGACAGTTCTTC	CASSLGFVIAGRQFF
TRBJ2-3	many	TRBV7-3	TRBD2	TGTGCCAGCAGCTTAACAGCGGGAATGTGGGATACGCAGTATTTT	CASSLTAGMWDTQYF
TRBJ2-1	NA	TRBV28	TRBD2	TGTGCCAGCAGTTCAACTCTAGCGGGCTACGGCCACAATGAGCAGTTCTTC	CASSSTLAGYGHNEQFF
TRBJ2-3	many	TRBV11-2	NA	TGTGCCAGCAGCACCACACTAGTCACAGATACGCAGTATTTT	CASSTTLVTDTQYF